This T cell receptor (beta chain) was obtained from a study of Ad26.COV2.S vaccination and SARS-CoV-2 variants (dated by TCRdb to the early 2020s). With regard to the full study: Vaccine-arm donors were drawn from COV1001, a multicentre, randomized, double-blind, placebo-controlled phase I-IIa trial of Ad26.COV2.S in healthy adults. Dosing of Ad26.COV2.S was intramuscular, at either 5x10^10 or 1x10^11 viral particles, delivered as one shot or as two shots spaced 56 days apart. The specificity and breadth of SARS-CoV-2-reactive T cell receptors after Ad26.COV2.S vaccination were assessed by TCRbeta repertoire sequencing. A total of some 30 samples were included in the TCR-sequenced set, comprising some 20 Ad26.COV2.S vaccine recipients, 5 placebo recipients and 8 SARS-CoV-2 convalescent individuals. Participants in the trial were split at random into five groups of five each, receiving low-dose or high-dose Ad26.COV2.S once or twice, or else placebo on both occasions. Blinding of investigators to trial group allocation was maintained during experiments and outcome assessment. Study-wide conclusions, independent of this receptor: Compared with placebo recipients, Ad26.COV2.S recipients showed higher spike-specific TCR breadth (P = 0.0014). Substantial breadth of spike-specific CD8+ and CD4+ T cell responses was reported after vaccination. Comparable non-spike TCR breadth was observed between vaccine and placebo recipients, consistent with only spike being contained in the vaccine. The study lacked the statistical power to compare responses across vaccine doses or regimens. It was noted by the authors that total T cell responses may have been underestimated by the TCR breadth and depth analyses.

This specimen's treatment or condition label, interpreted: some 20 received Ad26.COV2.S at low or high dose, single or two shots; several received placebo; per-sample allocation not given. Repertoires of vaccine and placebo recipients were sequenced from samples taken on day 63 after the first injection. Cohort 1b enrolled 20 to 30 adults aged 18-55 years at a single site in Boston, USA, between 29 July and 7 August 2020. As a vaccine, Ad26.COV2.S was a replication-incompetent adenovirus type 26 vector that expressed a prefusion-stabilized SARS-CoV-2 spike protein derived from the original Wuhan strain. Trimming leaves V shorter by 7 bases and J shorter by 4 bases, with the junction holding 8 bases beyond the gene matches. Spanning cysteine to phenylalanine, the CDR3 consists of 15 amino acids. Only the CDR3 portion is preserved as DNA: 45 bases, with reading frame beginning at the first base. Taken from the germline V gene, the CDR1 and CDR2 loops are MDHEN and SYDVKM.

With regard to this clone: Its antigen is still unknown. Within one base of it there is no much larger clone, and no base qualities were kept.

The immunoSEQ Assay was used to sequence TCRbeta CDR3 regions. After extraction, genomic DNA underwent amplification by bias-controlled multiplex PCR, followed by high-throughput sequencing. The paper's processing steps were these. To quantify the absolute abundance of every unique TCRbeta CDR3 region, sequences were collapsed and filtered. T cell fraction was estimated by normalization of TCRbeta template counts to usable DNA, with usable DNA being measured through amplification of reference genes present in all nucleated cells. Repertoire TCRs were annotated as SARS-CoV-2-specific by exact matching of V gene, CDR3 amino acid sequence and J gene to a known reactive TCR set. The reference SARS-CoV-2 TCR set came from MIRA and was filtered for enrichment in COVID-19-positive ImmuneCODE repertoires, removing public or cross-reactive TCRs. Based on the MIRA antigens, annotated TCRs were further analysed at the level of specific ORF or position within ORF. Breadth was defined as annotated unique rearrangements over total unique productive rearrangements; depth was the summed frequency of those rearrangements. Group comparisons of TCR breadth used two-sided Wilcoxon rank-sum tests. In TCRdb, the immuneACCESS table is reduced to in-frame sequences with V and J assigned. These tables do not hold every clone; where another copy was compared, an unresolved V gene accounts for under half, and the others remain unexplained. D and trimming come from the DNA, and the V and J calls and clone size come from that table. The sample profile shows over 400,000 clones; roughly 91% of them were found once. Under 4.5% of the sample goes to the ten largest clones.

Material: peripheral blood, obtained in a trial of Ad26.COV2.S vaccine versus placebo. The V and J genes are TRBV28 and TRBJ2-3, and 10 junctional nucleotides match TRBD2. The sequence was obtained from a person aged 18-65 years who received the Ad26.COV2.S COVID-19 vaccine or a placebo. The CDR3 protein is CASIQTSGLPDTQYF. The nucleotides are TGTGCCAGCATCCAGACTAGCGGGCTGCCAGATACGCAGTATTTT.